The sequence of this T cell receptor beta chain was determined in a study of monozygotic twins with inflammatory bowel disease. Study results and limitations: Especially with disease activity, IBD patients had fewer clonotypes in common with others than healthy twins did.

The CDR3 length is 14 residues. The V gene's germline CDR1 is KGHDR and CDR2 SFDVKD. The RNA usage for each TCR library was around 3.5 ug of total RNA. TCRdb re-called the 5' RACE reads, yielding one record per CDR3 amino acid sequence without DNA. The listing contains about 380,000 distinct CDR3 sequences. Concerning this clonotype: Its antigen is not known.

Sequencing used blood. The receptor was isolated from a human donor with ulcerative colitis or Crohn's disease, or a healthy co-twin of an affected twin (not recorded which). The V gene is TRBV24-1, the J gene TRBJ2-7; no DNA is available, so the TRBD1 call from TCRdb remains unchecked. This CDR3 is CATSDSTGPYEQYF.